A selection of T cell receptor beta chains follows, all from one sample in a study of T cells in localized non-small cell lung cancer. Only in-frame clones appear in the TCRdb table, and some are missing; sequencing was by immunoSEQ multiplex PCR. Of around 1,800 clones listed, about two fifths were seen once; the top ten hold approximately 37%. Material: lung tumor tissue, obtained before any cancer treatment. The receptors here all came from a male donor older than 55 with stage II lung adenocarcinoma. Both conserved end residues are part of each CDR3. A D gene is named only where the DNA matches it firmly. Part of the rows lack a size; the others show once, few, many or a class for expanded clones.

v_call	d_call	clone_size	j_call	cdr3_aa	cdr3_nt
TRBV23-1	.	.	TRBJ1-1	CASNRTGTNAEAFF	TGCGCCAGCAACCGCACAGGGACGAACGCTGAAGCTTTCTTT
TRBV8-2	.	few	TRBJ2-7	CASSPRVSGLAFYEQYF	TGTGCCAGCAGTCCCCGGGTGTCGGGACTAGCTTTCTACGAGCAGTACTTC
TRBV28	.	.	TRBJ1-1	CASSLYRENTEAFF	TGTGCCAGCAGTTTATACAGGGAGAACACTGAAGCTTTCTTT
TRBV14	TRBD1	.	TRBJ2-5	CASSQARTGGRETQYF	TGTGCCAGCAGCCAAGCTAGGACAGGGGGAAGAGAGACCCAGTACTTC
TRBV28	.	.	TRBJ2-7	CASSSGRYEQYF	TGTGCCAGCAGTTCGGGTAGGTACGAGCAGTACTTC
TRBV18	.	.	TRBJ1-1	CASSPMDRSNTEAFF	TGTGCCAGCTCACCGATGGACCGATCGAACACTGAAGCTTTCTTT
TRBV28	.	.	TRBJ1-2	CASSLIYNGPTF	TGTGCCAGCAGTTTAATCTATAACGGCCCAACCTTC
TRBV11-3	.	.	TRBJ2-6	CASSHRASTGANVLTF	TGTGCCAGCAGCCACCGGGCCAGCACTGGGGCCAACGTCCTGACTTTC
TRBV18	TRBD1	once	TRBJ1-1	CASSPLTGEGRVNTEAFF	TGTGCCAGCTCACCCCTGACAGGGGAGGGTAGGGTGAACACTGAAGCTTTCTTT
TRBV30	.	.	TRBJ1-1	CAWSAGSGVFGAFF	TGTGCCTGGAGTGCCGGATCAGGGGTTTTTGGAGCTTTCTTT
TRBV14	.	.	TRBJ1-1	CASSPGLRGTEAFF	TGTGCCAGCAGCCCGGGACTAAGGGGCACTGAAGCTTTCTTT
TRBV19	.	.	TRBJ2-2	CASSDTNTGELFF	TGTGCCAGTAGCGACACGAACACCGGGGAGCTGTTTTTT
TRBV19	.	.	TRBJ1-1	CASTPGGNTEAFF	TGTGCCAGTACCCCGGGGGGAAACACTGAAGCTTTCTTT
TRBV11-3	TRBD2	once	TRBJ2-3	CASSYGLAGGPDTQYF	TGTGCCAGCAGCTATGGACTAGCGGGAGGTCCAGATACGCAGTATTTT
TRBV30	.	.	TRBJ2-2	CAWSSMGHRAGELFF	TGTGCCTGGAGTTCCATGGGACACCGCGCCGGGGAGCTGTTTTTT
TRBV11-3	.	.	TRBJ2-7	CASSLVGGSYEQYF	TGTGCCAGCAGCTTGGTAGGGGGGTCCTACGAGCAGTACTTC
TRBV19	TRBD1	.	TRBJ1-5	CASSSIGVGTGRNQPQHF	TGTGCCAGTAGTTCCATCGGCGTGGGGACAGGGAGGAACCAGCCCCAGCATTTT
TRBV18	TRBD2	few	TRBJ2-1	CASSPSGGQHNEQFF	TGTGCCAGCTCACCATCGGGAGGGCAACACAATGAGCAGTTCTTC
TRBV19	.	.	TRBJ2-2	CASTLAGIGGVAGELFF	TGTGCCAGTACTCTGGCAGGGATTGGCGGAGTCGCCGGGGAGCTGTTTTTT
TRBV28	.	.	TRBJ1-3	CASSSAVSGNTIYF	TGTGCCAGCAGTTCCGCAGTCTCTGGAAACACCATATATTTT
TRBV4-1	.	few	TRBJ2-1	CASSHPSRNEQFF	TGCGCCAGCAGCCACCCCTCTCGTAATGAGCAGTTCTTC
TRBV25-1	.	.	TRBJ2-1	CASSGQRSAYNEQFF	TGTGCCAGCAGCGGACAGCGGTCAGCCTACAATGAGCAGTTCTTC
TRBV4-1	TRBD1	.	TRBJ2-5	CASSVRQGQETQYF	TGCGCCAGCAGCGTCCGACAGGGACAAGAGACCCAGTACTTC
TRBV18	TRBD1	.	TRBJ1-1	CASSGQGSSTEAFF	TGTGCCAGCTCAGGACAGGGGAGTAGCACTGAAGCTTTCTTT
TRBV11-3	.	medium-sized	TRBJ2-1	CASSLGAGGYNEQFF	TGTGCCAGCAGCTTAGGAGCGGGCGGTTACAATGAGCAGTTCTTC
TRBV28	TRBD2	.	TRBJ2-2	CASSLSGGKTGELFF	TGTGCCAGCAGTCTTTCGGGGGGAAAAACCGGGGAGCTGTTTTTT
TRBV6-7	.	.	TRBJ2-7	CASSPNRVEQYF	TGTGCCAGCAGCCCTAACAGGGTCGAGCAGTACTTC
TRBV11-3	.	few	TRBJ2-7	CASSLSLGATDYEQYF	TGTGCCAGCAGCCTCTCTCTGGGGGCCACCGACTACGAGCAGTACTTC
TRBV12-5	.	.	TRBJ2-2	CASGLGAGELFF	TGTGCTAGTGGTTTGGGGGCCGGGGAGCTGTTTTTT
TRBV23-1	TRBD1	.	TRBJ2-7	CASSQWNRGIYEQYF	TGCGCCAGCAGTCAATGGAACAGGGGGATCTACGAGCAGTACTTC
TRBV11-3	.	few	TRBJ1-4	CASSLKGSRDEKLFF	TGTGCCAGCAGCTTAAAGGGAAGTCGTGATGAAAAACTGTTTTTT
TRBV9	TRBD1	few	TRBJ1-3	CASSARSRGAGNTIYF	TGTGCCAGCAGCGCACGTTCCAGGGGGGCTGGAAACACCATATATTTT
TRBV19	.	.	TRBJ2-5	CASSNRGLRGEETQYF	TGTGCCAGTAGTAATAGGGGGTTGCGGGGTGAAGAGACCCAGTACTTC
TRBV11-3	TRBD2	large	TRBJ2-1	CASSSGTSGRGEQFF	TGTGCCAGCAGCTCCGGGACTAGCGGGAGAGGTGAGCAGTTCTTC
TRBV9	TRBD2	.	TRBJ2-1	CASTLADSTRSEQFF	TGTGCCAGCACACTAGCGGACTCAACAAGGAGTGAGCAGTTCTTC
TRBV5-1	.	.	TRBJ1-3	CASSLVGSGNTIYF	TGCGCCAGCAGCTTGGTGGGTTCTGGAAACACCATATATTTT
TRBV18	.	.	TRBJ1-5	CASSPRVQPAETQHF	TGTGCCAGCTCACCACGGGTACAGCCTGCCGAGACCCAGCATTTT
TRBV11-3	.	.	TRBJ2-7	CASSLRGDSSSYEQYF	TGTGCCAGCAGCTTAAGGGGTGACAGTAGCTCCTACGAGCAGTACTTC
TRBV30	.	.	TRBJ1-5	CAWQPTPWSNQPQHF	TGTGCCTGGCAGCCGACCCCTTGGAGCAATCAGCCCCAGCATTTT
TRBV6-8	.	.	TRBJ1-5	CASTLSPEVNQPQHF	TGTGCCAGCACCCTCAGTCCGGAGGTCAATCAGCCCCAGCATTTT
TRBV11-3	.	.	TRBJ1-1	CASSPMLIPQGPRTEAFF	TGTGCCAGCAGCCCAATGCTCATTCCGCAGGGACCAAGAACTGAAGCTTTCTTT
TRBV30	.	.	TRBJ1-1	CAWSLLKNTEAFF	TGTGCCTGGAGCCTACTGAAGAACACTGAAGCTTTCTTT
TRBV28	TRBD1	.	TRBJ1-2	CASSFDRGYGYTF	TGTGCCAGCAGTTTCGACAGGGGCTATGGCTACACCTTC
TRBV28	.	.	TRBJ1-2	CASIGGSGYGYTF	TGTGCCAGCATCGGGGGGTCGGGCTATGGCTACACCTTC
TRBV28	.	.	TRBJ2-6	CASSRVANVLTF	TGTGCCAGCAGCAGGGTGGCCAACGTCCTGACTTTC
TRBV29-1	.	.	TRBJ1-5	CSVGNRDQPQHF	TGCAGCGTTGGTAACAGGGATCAGCCCCAGCATTTT
TRBV1	.	.	TRBJ1-1	CASSPGAVDTEAFF	TGCGCCAGCAGCCCCGGGGCAGTGGACACTGAAGCTTTCTTT
TRBV11-3	TRBD1	few	TRBJ2-7	CASSLDGTGAAEQYF	TGTGCCAGCAGCTTAGATGGGACAGGGGCTGCCGAGCAGTACTTC
TRBV19	TRBD1	few	TRBJ2-2	CASSMGQRTGELFF	TGTGCCAGTAGTATGGGACAGAGGACCGGGGAGCTGTTTTTT
TRBV6-8	.	medium-sized	TRBJ2-7	CASKGTGQGYEQYF	TGTGCCAGCAAAGGGACCGGGCAGGGCTACGAGCAGTACTTC
TRBV30	TRBD2	.	TRBJ2-2	CAWKVAGLNTGELFF	TGTGCCTGGAAGGTAGCGGGATTGAACACCGGGGAGCTGTTTTTT
TRBV6-8	TRBD1	few	TRBJ1-2	CASSRQGRVWDYGYTF	TGTGCCAGCAGCCGACAGGGTAGGGTCTGGGACTATGGCTACACCTTC
TRBV28	.	.	TRBJ1-4	CASSPSGRAEKLFF	TGTGCCAGCAGCCCCAGCGGCAGGGCCGAAAAACTGTTTTTT
TRBV4-1	TRBD1	.	TRBJ1-2	CASRPGQGKGYGYTF	TGCGCCAGCAGACCGGGACAGGGCAAGGGCTATGGCTACACCTTC
TRBV30	.	.	TRBJ2-7	CAWSSIAGSPYEQYF	TGTGCCTGGAGCTCTATCGCAGGGTCACCCTACGAGCAGTACTTC